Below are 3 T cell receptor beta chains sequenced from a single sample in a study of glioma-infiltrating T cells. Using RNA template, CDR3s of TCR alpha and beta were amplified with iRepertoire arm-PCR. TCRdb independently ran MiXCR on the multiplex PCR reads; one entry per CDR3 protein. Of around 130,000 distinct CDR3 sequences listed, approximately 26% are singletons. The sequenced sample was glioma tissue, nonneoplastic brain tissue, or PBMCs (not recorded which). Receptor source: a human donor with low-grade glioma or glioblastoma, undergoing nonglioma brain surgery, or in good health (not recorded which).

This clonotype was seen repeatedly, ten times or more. CDR3: CSARGLAATDTQYF. The CDR3 DNA reads as TGCAGTGCTAGGGGACTAGCGGCTACAGATACGCAGTATTTT. The gene calls are TRBV20-1 and TRBJ2-3; 11 nucleotides line up with TRBD2. The CDR3 sequence is 14 residues long. The J segment lost 3 bases and the V segment lost 3 bases, leaving 2 bases of the junction unmatched. Germline V CDR1 and CDR2: DFQATT, SNEGSKA (reference sequence).

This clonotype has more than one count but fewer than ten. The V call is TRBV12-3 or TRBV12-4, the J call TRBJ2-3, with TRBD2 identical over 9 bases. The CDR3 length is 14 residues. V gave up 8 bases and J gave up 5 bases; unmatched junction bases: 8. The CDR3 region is CASVQAGGLDTQYF. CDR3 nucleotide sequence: TGTGCCAGCGTCCAGGCGGGGGGGTTAGATACGCAGTATTTT.

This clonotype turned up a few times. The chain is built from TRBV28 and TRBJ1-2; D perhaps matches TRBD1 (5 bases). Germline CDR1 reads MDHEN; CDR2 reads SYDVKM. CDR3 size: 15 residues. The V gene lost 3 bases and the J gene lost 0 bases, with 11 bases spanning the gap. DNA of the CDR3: TGTGCCAGCAGTTTCACCGGGGGGGCTAACTATGGCTACACCTTC. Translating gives CASSFTGGANYGYTF.